The entry below gives a single T cell receptor (beta chain) sequence along with its context. V gave up 6 bases and J gave up 3 bases; unmatched junction bases: 3. The CDR3 is made up of 14 amino acids. CDR1 is SNHLY and CDR2 is FYNNEI in the germline V gene. This entry is derived from a study of control samples from healthy donors and cancer patients. This table comes from immunoSEQ multiplex PCR, and its TCRdb copy is limited to in-frame clones, with some not included. The sample records 100,000 to 150,000 clones, over 80% being singletons. The sequence was collected from a woman aged 50 to 60 in good health. Specimen: blood. The chain links TRBV2 to TRBJ1-2; 11 bases match TRBD1. CDR3 DNA: TGTGCCAGCAGGGGGACAGGGGGGGACTATGGCTACACCTTC. Amino acid sequence: CASRGTGGDYGYTF.